These T cell receptor beta chains were read from a single sample in a study of T cell responses to AZD1222 COVID-19 vaccine. The data were produced by immunoSEQ multiplex PCR, yet TCRdb's version contains in-frame clones alone and is incomplete. In the table there are roughly 160,000 clones, around 87% of which are singletons. This specimen was peripheral blood, taken on day 0 of AZD1222 vaccination. The receptors were gathered from an adult in good health. CDR3s include the opening cysteine and the closing phenylalanine or tryptophan. The order of the fields is V gene, J gene, clone size, D gene, CDR3 protein, CDR3 DNA. A D gene is named only where the DNA matches it firmly. Only part of the rows carry a size: once, few, many, or a class if the clone is expanded.

>TRBV5-1|TRBJ2-1|.|.
CASSLGSRQLGNEQFF
TGCGCCAGCAGCTTGGGTTCCCGACAGCTGGGCAATGAGCAGTTCTTC
>TRBV7-2|TRBJ2-1|.|.
CASSLIAAGLQKNEQFF
TGTGCCAGCAGCCTTATTGCGGCGGGACTCCAAAAGAATGAGCAGTTCTTC
>TRBV5-4|TRBJ1-2|.|.
CASSLGAGYTF
TGTGCCAGCAGCTTGGGAGCTGGCTACACCTTC
>TRBV7-2|TRBJ2-1|few|TRBD2
CASSRPRLAGVDEQFF
TGTGCCAGCAGCCGCCCGCGACTAGCGGGGGTTGATGAGCAGTTCTTC
>TRBV6-6|TRBJ2-3|.|TRBD1
CASSPQTGGDTDTQYF
TGTGCCAGCAGTCCCCAGACAGGGGGCGACACAGATACGCAGTATTTT
>TRBV27|TRBJ2-1|.|.
CASSEDTDEQFF
TGTGCCAGCAGTGAAGACACGGATGAGCAGTTCTTC
>TRBV7-9|TRBJ2-3|.|TRBD1
CASGGTGGSTDTQYF
TGTGCCAGCGGTGGGACAGGGGGGAGCACAGATACGCAGTATTTT
>TRBV20-1|TRBJ2-1|.|.
CSASRYNEQFF
TGCAGTGCTAGTAGATACAATGAGCAGTTCTTC
>TRBV5-1|TRBJ1-1|.|.
CASSLNGAWAAFF
TGCGCCAGCAGCTTGAACGGAGCTTGGGCAGCTTTCTTT
>TRBV2|TRBJ1-1|.|TRBD1
CASSKGQGGEAFF
TGTGCCAGCAGCAAAGGACAGGGTGGTGAAGCTTTCTTT
>TRBV9|TRBJ2-5|.|.
CASSVAVEETQYF
TGTGCCAGCAGCGTTGCGGTGGAGGAGACCCAGTACTTC
>TRBV6-5|TRBJ2-3|.|.
CASSYSGADTDTQYF
TGTGCCAGCAGTTACTCTGGAGCGGACACAGATACGCAGTATTTT
>TRBV9|TRBJ1-4|.|.
CASSVKPTGGNEKLFF
TGTGCCAGCAGCGTAAAACCGACAGGCGGCAATGAAAAACTGTTTTTT
>TRBV19|TRBJ1-5|.|.
CASSKDPSNQPQHF
TGTGCCAGTAGTAAGGACCCCAGCAATCAGCCCCAGCATTTT
>TRBV6-5|TRBJ1-5|.|.
CASSYKRYNQPQHF
TGTGCCAGCAGTTATAAACGGTACAATCAGCCCCAGCATTTT
>TRBV11-2|TRBJ2-1|.|.
CASSLASWASGEQFF
TGTGCCAGCAGCTTAGCGTCCTGGGCCTCGGGCGAGCAGTTCTTC
>TRBV11-2|TRBJ2-1|.|.
CASSYAGPTPFF
TGTGCCAGCAGCTACGCGGGGCCAACCCCGTTCTTC
>TRBV14|TRBJ2-1|.|.
CASSPPWGEITYNEQFF
TGTGCCAGCAGCCCCCCCTGGGGGGAGATCACCTACAATGAGCAGTTCTTC
>TRBV30|TRBJ2-2|.|.
CAWLMAGGELFF
TGTGCCTGGTTGATGGCGGGTGGGGAGCTGTTTTTT
>TRBV7-3|TRBJ1-2|.|.
CASSPAGRVEFYGYTF
TGTGCCAGCAGTCCCGCCGGCAGGGTTGAGTTCTATGGCTACACCTTC
>TRBV7-7|TRBJ2-2|.|.
CASSLALTDTGELFF
TGTGCTAGCAGCTTAGCGCTCACAGACACCGGGGAGCTGTTTTTT
>TRBV4-2|TRBJ2-2|.|TRBD2
CASSQVEDSGGFGELFF
TGTGCCAGCAGCCAAGTCGAGGATAGCGGGGGGTTCGGGGAGCTGTTTTTT
>TRBV10-3|TRBJ1-2|few|TRBD1
CAISAIRDSVYGYTF
TGTGCCATCAGTGCGATCCGGGACAGCGTCTATGGCTACACCTTC
>TRBV6-2/TRBV6-3|TRBJ2-5|.|.
CASSYSGRGAQETQYF
TGTGCCAGCAGTTACTCGGGACGGGGAGCACAAGAGACCCAGTACTTC
>TRBV6-5|TRBJ1-5|once|.
CASSYSAGSGQPQHF
TGTGCCAGCAGTTACTCGGCGGGGTCGGGTCAGCCCCAGCATTTT
>TRBV13|TRBJ2-7|.|.
CASSSHLGQGFLREQYF
TGTGCCAGCAGCTCCCATTTGGGCCAGGGGTTTTTACGCGAGCAGTACTTC
>TRBV5-6|TRBJ1-6|.|.
CASSLPGRLYNSPLHF
TGTGCCAGCAGCTTACCGGGACGATTATATAATTCACCCCTCCACTTT
>TRBV6-5|TRBJ1-5|.|.
CASSYLASNQPQHF
TGTGCCAGCAGTTACTTGGCCAGTAATCAGCCCCAGCATTTT
>TRBV4-2|TRBJ2-3|.|TRBD2
CASSQDPLELADYTDTQYF
TGTGCCAGCAGCCAAGATCCCCTCGAACTAGCGGACTACACAGATACGCAGTATTTT
>TRBV18|TRBJ2-5|.|.
CASSPRRAQETQYF
TGTGCCAGCTCACCAAGGCGTGCCCAAGAGACCCAGTACTTC
>TRBV15|TRBJ1-2|.|TRBD1
CATSKGTGANYGYTF
TGTGCCACCAGCAAGGGGACAGGGGCTAACTATGGCTACACCTTC
>TRBV2|TRBJ2-3|.|TRBD2
CASSGQRGATDTQYF
TGTGCCAGCAGTGGTCAGCGGGGGGCCACAGATACGCAGTATTTT
>TRBV6-1|TRBJ2-2|.|.
CASSEPGTNTGELFF
TGTGCCAGCAGTGAACCTGGGACTAACACCGGGGAGCTGTTTTTT
>TRBV7-6|TRBJ2-2|.|.
CASRLRVTNTGELFF
TGTGCCAGCAGGCTCCGCGTGACGAACACCGGGGAGCTGTTTTTT
>TRBV28|TRBJ2-1|once|TRBD2
CASRQTSGGRNEQFF
TGTGCCAGCAGGCAAACTAGCGGGGGGCGCAATGAGCAGTTCTTC
>TRBV3-1/TRBV3-2|TRBJ1-2|.|TRBD1
CASSQLSGGGYGYTF
TGTGCCAGCAGCCAACTTTCAGGGGGTGGCTATGGCTACACCTTC
>TRBV30|TRBJ1-5|.|TRBD1
CAWSSGQAAYSNQPQHF
TGTGCCTGGAGTTCGGGACAGGCCGCTTATAGCAATCAGCCCCAGCATTTT
>TRBV28|TRBJ1-5|.|.
CASSAGVFGQPQHF
TGTGCCAGCAGCGCAGGCGTGTTCGGTCAGCCCCAGCATTTT
>TRBV30|TRBJ2-2|.|TRBD2
CAWRASGGTGELFF
TGTGCCTGGAGGGCTAGCGGGGGGACCGGGGAGCTGTTTTTT
>TRBV5-5|TRBJ2-2|once|TRBD1
CASSQVQGASGELFF
TGTGCCAGCAGTCAGGTCCAGGGGGCTTCCGGGGAGCTGTTTTTT
>TRBV12-5|TRBJ2-1|few|.
CASGLPEADLYNEQFF
TGTGCTAGTGGTTTGCCCGAAGCAGACTTGTACAATGAGCAGTTCTTC
>TRBV5-8|TRBJ2-7|.|TRBD2
CASIRAGGLGYEQYF
TGTGCCAGCATCCGGGCGGGGGGCCTAGGCTACGAGCAGTACTTC
>TRBV14|TRBJ2-7|.|.
CASSQVQGTYEQYF
TGTGCCAGCAGCCAAGTGCAGGGAACCTACGAGCAGTACTTC
>TRBV5-1|TRBJ1-5|.|.
CASSLTGENQPQHF
TGCGCCAGCAGCTTGACGGGTGAAAATCAGCCCCAGCATTTT
>TRBV6-5|TRBJ2-5|.|.
CASSYADNQETQYF
TGTGCCAGCAGTTACGCGGACAACCAAGAGACCCAGTACTTC
>TRBV5-1|TRBJ2-6|.|TRBD1
CASSSPLGTGFISSGANVLTF
TGCGCCAGCAGCTCCCCTCTGGGGACAGGGTTCATAAGCTCTGGGGCCAACGTCCTGACTTTC